This T cell receptor beta chain was retrieved from a study of regulatory T cells in long-lasting Graves disease (dated by TCRdb to about 2021). Regarding the complete study: Persistent Graves' disease meant more than 5 years of antithyroid drug treatment with TSH receptor autoantibodies that stayed positive. Patients with persistent Graves' disease were compared with patients with newly diagnosed Graves' disease using TCR sequencing and RNA sequencing of peripheral blood. The study was conducted in China and was registered as a clinical trial. A total of around 35 samples underwent TCR sequencing, from 13 patients with persistent Graves' disease and around 20 patients with newly diagnosed Graves' disease. On average, persistent Graves' disease patients in the clinical cohort had been on antithyroid drugs for around 9.5 years. The paper as a whole reports these results and caveats: Only the TCR beta chain was sequenced and analyzed. The small sample size was acknowledged by the authors as a limitation that may reduce accuracy. More public clonotypes were shared among persistent patients (approximately 3,000) than among newly diagnosed patients (roughly 1,000). Persistent Graves' disease patients showed lower TCR Shannon entropy and fewer highly expanded clones than newly diagnosed patients, suggesting clonal expansion. Because the primary lesion, thyroid tissue, could not be accessed, the study looked at peripheral blood alone. Persistent disease showed preferential use of TRBV28, TRBJ1-2 and TRBJ2-5, whereas newly diagnosed disease favored TRBV20-1 and TRBJ2-1.

This specimen's time point label, interpreted: persistent/refractory GD, antithyroid drugs over 5 years with positive TRAb. For both TCR sequencing and RNA sequencing, RNA was extracted from PBMCs in TRIzol. The diagnosis of Graves' disease followed American Thyroid Association guidelines. Patients for the study were recruited at an endocrinology department in Xi'an, China. From each patient, nine milliliters of peripheral blood was collected into an EDTA anticoagulant tube. PBMCs were isolated by Ficoll Paque Plus density gradient separation without further T cell sorting. An Agilent 2100 Bioanalyzer and agarose gel were used to check RNA quality, and a NanoDrop 2000 was used to measure RNA concentration. V loses 5 bases at its end and J loses 1 base; junction bases beyond the gene matches: 7. The CDR3 sequence holds 17 residues, the cysteine and phenylalanine included. Only the CDR3 DNA stays, 51 bases, in frame from base 1.

The library was made by multiplex PCR. The reads were generated on an Illumina HiSeq 4000. To build TCR beta libraries, CDR3 regions were amplified by Arm-PCR using iRepertoire HTBI primers. Gel purification was performed on PCR products prior to sequencing. Regarding the original processing steps: Gene usage analysis of CDR3 amino acid clonotypes relied on the approximately 62 TRBV and about 15 TRBJ segments identified across samples. COPE and FqMerger were used to merge filtered high-quality paired reads into contigs. Contigs were aligned with BLAST to IMGT TRBV, TRBD and TRBJ reference genes, and CDR3 was defined per IMGT. Any clonotype with a frequency above 0.1% was counted as a highly expanded clone. Shannon entropy was used to measure repertoire diversity, and the Gini coefficient was used to measure V-J evenness. Clonotypes shared by more than one individual were considered public. TCRdb reprocessed the public reads (quality trimming at Q25 with fastp, clone calling with MiXCR) and kept in-frame beta chains. Rows matching on CDR3 protein sequence are summarized as one entry with the most common DNA and genes. The V and J calls and clone size come from TCRdb's table, not from the authors' own analysis. The sample contains fewer than 450,000 distinct CDR3 sequences, roughly a quarter of them found a single time. Together, the top ten hold approximately 28% of the sample.

For this clonotype: The specificity of this receptor is unknown. Nothing much larger sits one base from this clone, and base qualities are not available.

The origin of this receptor is a female donor with Graves disease. Rearrangement joined TRBV12-3 or TRBV12-4 to TRBJ2-1, and 11 junction bases match TRBD2. Sequenced here: peripheral blood mononuclear cells (PBMCs), sampled when the disease was refractory, from a patient treated with antithyroid drugs. The CDR3 amino acid sequence is: CASSATSGRNSYNEQFF. In nucleotide form, the sequence is TGTGCCAGCAGTGCAACTAGCGGGAGAAATTCCTACAATGAGCAGTTCTTC.